Below, 18 T cell receptor beta chains from the same sample are listed, as sequenced in a study of CXCR3-negative and CXCR3-positive naive CD8 T cells. UMI-labeled 5' RACE TRB cDNA libraries were prepared from the cells. Following a re-call of the 5' RACE reads, TCRdb has one entry per CDR3 protein and lacks DNA. This sample's clone table lists 100,000 to 150,000 distinct CDR3 sequences. Sequenced: naive CXCR3- CD8+ T cells from blood. Subset specified: CD45RO-CCR7+CD27+CD95- naive CD8+ T cells lacking CXCR3 (TNR3-). These receptors were taken from a human donor in good health. Some clones in this sample may be carry-over from other donors' samples.

The chain is built from TRBV25-1 and TRBJ2-7; the D call of TRBD2 rests on TCRdb alone, since no DNA is present to check it. This CDR3 contains 14 residues. The germline gives CDR1 MGHDK, CDR2 SYGVNS. The CDR3 loop reads CASSGLAAYDEQYF.

The chain uses TRBV4-3 and TRBJ1-3. CDR3 size: 16 residues. Germline CDR1 and CDR2: LGHNA and YSLEER. CDR3 in amino acids: CASSQDWKGSGNTIYF.

The chain employs TRBV15 and TRBJ2-7; TCRdb indicates TRBD1, and absent DNA this call remains unverified. Germline V lookup: CDR1 LNHNV, CDR2 YYDKDF (reference sequence). This CDR3 region has 15 residues. CDR3 in amino acids: CATSRAAGGSYEQYF.

The chain joins TRBV7-8 to TRBJ2-7; TCRdb proposes TRBD1, but this gene call is untestable without DNA. The germline gives CDR1 SGHVS, CDR2 FQNEAQ. The CDR3 spans 15 residues. CDR3 amino acids: CASSSPFEGLYEQYF.

The J gene is TRBJ1-2, the V gene TRBV13; the D call from TCRdb, TRBD1, cannot be confirmed without DNA. CDR1 and CDR2 (germline): PRHDT, FYEKMQ (reference sequence). The CDR3 totals 13 residues. CDR3 loop: CASREHRGGGYTF.

The V call is TRBV20-1, the J call TRBJ2-3; TCRdb lists TRBD1, though no DNA is available to test this call. Germline values: CDR1 DFQATT, CDR2 SNEGSKA (reference sequence). CDR3 size: 15 residues. This CDR3 is CSARGTGSYPDTQYF.

The chain employs TRBV4-1 and TRBJ2-2; absent DNA, TCRdb's TRBD1 call cannot be checked. Germline V CDR1 and CDR2: MGHRA, YSYEKL. This CDR3 comprises 16 residues. CDR3 sequence: CASSPHRVRETGELFF.

V usage is TRBV29-1 and J usage is TRBJ2-7; TCRdb picks TRBD1, but there is no DNA to check that call. The length of the CDR3 is 15 residues. Germline V gives CDR1 SQVTM, CDR2 ANQGSEA. The CDR3 loop is CSVEDLRELTGEQYF.

The chain joins TRBV7-7 to TRBJ2-5; TCRdb gives TRBD2 as the D gene, but with no DNA this cannot be confirmed. CDR3 length: 16 residues. The germline gives CDR1 SSHAT, CDR2 FNYEAQ (reference sequence). CDR3 sequence reads: CASSLYLAGGLETQYF.

The V and J genes are TRBV11-2 and TRBJ2-1. The germline gives CDR1 SGHAT, CDR2 FQNNGV. The CDR3 length is 13 residues. CDR3: CASSSTVYNEQFF.

The chain combines TRBV4-1 with TRBJ1-5; TCRdb names TRBD1, which stays unverified in the absence of DNA. Germline lookup yields CDR1 MGHRA and CDR2 YSYEKL. The CDR3 has 15 residues. The CDR3 region is CASSHGTGLYQPQHF.

The chain links TRBV7-9 to TRBJ1-2; the TRBD1 assignment by TCRdb is unverifiable without DNA. The length of the CDR3 is 12 residues. The germline V gene has CDR1 SEHNR and CDR2 FQNEAQ (reference sequence). CDR3 sequence reads: CASRTGNYGYTF.

The V gene is TRBV12-5, the J gene TRBJ2-2. The CDR3 is 12 amino acids. Germline V lookup: CDR1 LGHNT, CDR2 FRNRAP. The CDR3 sequence: CASGYDTGELFF.

The CDR3 loop reads CSGTGGSYNEQFF. The chain has TRBV20-1 and TRBJ2-1; the D gene TCRdb calls, TRBD1, cannot be checked with no DNA. The CDR3 sequence is 13 residues long. Germline CDR1 is DFQATT and CDR2 is SNEGSKA (reference sequence).

The rearrangement links TRBV30 to TRBJ1-1; TCRdb names TRBD1, which stays unverified in the absence of DNA. This CDR3 contains 15 residues. In germline, CDR1 is GTSNPN, CDR2 SVGIG (reference sequence). The CDR3 sequence is CAWSSLAQGATEAFF. The full variable domain, its missing parts supplied by reference TRBV30 and TRBJ1-1, is SQTIHQWPATLVQPVGSPLSLECTVEGTSNPNLYWYRQAAGRGLQLLFYSVGIGQISSEVPQNLSASRPQDRQFILSSKKLLLSDSGFYLCAWSSLAQGATEAFFGQGTRLTVV.

The chain is built from TRBV5-1 and TRBJ2-3. CDR3 length equals 15 residues. From germline, CDR1 is SGHRS and CDR2 YFSETQ. The CDR3 reads CASSPRVRSTDTQYF.

The chain couples TRBV21-1 to TRBJ1-1; TCRdb names TRBD1, which stays unverified in the absence of DNA. TRBV21-1 is a known pseudogene. The CDR3 runs to 17 residues. The CDR3 reads CASSKERWRSMNTEAFF.

The chain has TRBV29-1 and TRBJ2-1. The CDR3 consists of 12 residues. CDR1 SQVTM and CDR2 ANQGSEA come from the germline V gene. Here the CDR3 reads CSAPAENNEQFF.